Listed here are 30 T cell receptor beta chains from one sample, sequenced in a study of cytomegalovirus exposure and HLA in healthy donors. This PCR relied on a set of 60 Vbeta primers and 13 Jbeta primers. Sequenced by immunoSEQ multiplex PCR; TCRdb stores in-frame clones only, minus some. The table includes around 89,000 clones, 76% detected once. Sequencing used PBMCs. The receptors were gathered from a man aged 35-49 years in good health and CMV-seronegative.

This clone came up a few times. This sequence joins TRBV11-1 and TRBJ2-7, with 9 bases matching TRBD1. Germline V gene lookup returns CDR1 SGHAT and CDR2 FQDESV (reference sequence). This CDR3 contains 14 residues. V was pared by 4 bases and J by 3 bases, with 4 bases of the junction left unmatched. The CDR3 nucleotides read TGTGCCAGCAGCTACTCGGGACAGGGCTACGAGCAGTACTTC. Translating gives CASSYSGQGYEQYF.

Comment on this clone: The conserved closing phenylalanine or tryptophan is absent in this CDR3, likely reflecting a read error. The chain joins TRBV6-4 to TRBJ2-3, with 8 bases lining up with TRBD2. Germline V gene sequence: CDR1 MRHNA, CDR2 SNTAGT. The CDR3 totals 16 residues. The ends lost 0 bases at V and 1 base at J; junction bases unmatched: 3. The CDR3 is CASSDSAGAGTDTQYL. The CDR3 region has the DNA TGTGCCAGCAGTGACTCAGCGGGGGCCGGCACAGATACGCAGTATCTT.

The gene calls are TRBV7-2 and TRBJ2-5, with a possible D match to TRBD2 (5 bases). CDR1 is SGHTA, CDR2 FQGNSA, per germline. This CDR3 has 14 residues. The V and J ends lost 5 bases and 2 bases respectively, with 12 bases between them. The CDR3 here is CASSRSVSQETQYF. CDR3 DNA: TGTGCCAGCAGCCGTAGCGTGTCACAAGAGACCCAGTACTTC.

The rearrangement links TRBV29-1 to TRBJ1-4; 8 bases map to TRBD1. The germline gives CDR1 SQVTM, CDR2 ANQGSEA. Trimming at V came to 3 bases and at J to 7 bases, leaving 7 bases not matched to a gene. The CDR3 sequence is 14 residues long. The chain's CDR3 is CSVDSTGVSEKLFF. The CDR3 DNA reads TGCAGCGTTGACTCGACAGGGGTCAGTGAAAAACTGTTTTTT.

This clone was detected only once. This chain uses TRBV27 with TRBJ2-5; TRBD2 is a possible D gene (5 bases). V lost 6 bases and J 5 bases, leaving 7 bases between the germline ends. The CDR3 is made up of 11 amino acids. CDR1 is MNHEY and CDR2 is SMNVEV in the germline V gene (reference sequence). The CDR3 DNA is TGTGCCAGCAGACTAGGGGAGACCCAGTACTTC. Its protein is CASRLGETQYF.

The genes are TRBV7-6 and TRBJ2-3; 9 positions agree with TRBD2. The CDR3 has 16 amino acids. V trimming: 4 bases; J trimming: 4 bases; junction bases outside the gene matches: 9. CDR1 and CDR2 (germline): SGHVS, FNYEAQ. Here the CDR3 DNA reads TGTGCCAGCAGCTCTCCACGCGGGGGGGCCGCAGATACGCAGTATTTT. Its translation: CASSSPRGGAADTQYF.

The chain combines TRBV4-1 with TRBJ1-5; 10 nucleotides line up with TRBD1. In germline, CDR1 is MGHRA, CDR2 YSYEKL. This CDR3 is 19 amino acids long. V gave up 0 bases and J gave up 0 bases; unmatched junction bases: 8. The CDR3 loop is CASSQDPGTGAYSNQPQHF. For the CDR3, the DNA is TGCGCCAGCAGCCAAGATCCAGGGACAGGGGCCTATAGCAATCAGCCCCAGCATTTT.

This chain links TRBV7-2 with TRBJ1-2, with 9 bases that match TRBD1. V lost 4 bases to trimming and J lost 7 bases; unmatched junction nucleotides: 10. Germline V gene sequence: CDR1 SGHTA, CDR2 FQGNSA. This CDR3 is 15 amino acids long. As DNA, the CDR3 is TGTGCCAGCAGCTACCCCGCCGGGACAGGGAGTGGCTACACCTTC. Translation: CASSYPAGTGSGYTF.

V and J are TRBV4-1 and TRBJ2-3; 8 bases are a match to TRBD2. Unmatched junction bases numbered 4, after V lost 1 base and J lost 4 bases. CDR3 length: 15 amino acids. Germline CDR1 is MGHRA and CDR2 is YSYEKL. The CDR3 loop reads CASSQVAGGPDTQYF. CDR3 DNA: TGCGCCAGCAGCCAAGTGGCGGGGGGCCCAGATACGCAGTATTTT.

Concerning this clone itself: Other DNA sequences in the sample encode the same CDR3. The chain uses TRBV5-1 and TRBJ1-4, with a tentative D call TRBD1 (5 bases). Trimming removed 0 bases from V and 0 bases from J, with 6 bases in between. CDR1 SGHRS and CDR2 YFSETQ come from the germline V gene. The CDR3 sequence is 15 residues long. The CDR3 nucleotides read TGCGCCAGCAGCTTGGCGGACACAACTAATGAAAAACTGTTTTTT. Its protein is CASSLADTTNEKLFF.

This clone was seen a few times. The rearrangement uses TRBV9 and TRBJ2-1; no clear D. Germline assignment: CDR1 SGDLS and CDR2 YYNGEE. The CDR3 spans 17 residues. The ends were cut back, 0 bases at V and 2 bases at J, with 15 bases in the middle. The CDR3 sequence is CASSVARSPRTYNEQFF. Written as DNA, the CDR3 is TGTGCCAGCAGCGTAGCCCGCAGTCCCAGGACCTACAATGAGCAGTTCTTC. Supplemented by reference TRBV9 and TRBJ2-1, the full variable domain reads DSGVTQTPKHLITATGQRVTLRCSPRSGDLSVYWYQQSLDQGLQFLIQYYNGEERAKGNILERFSAQQFPDLHSELNLSSLELGDSALYFCASSVARSPRTYNEQFFGPGTRLTVL.

The chain couples TRBV4-3 to TRBJ1-2, with a possible D match to TRBD1 (6 bases). Germline loops: CDR1 LGHNA, CDR2 YSLEER. Trimming pared 0 bases from V and 4 bases from J, leaving 9 bases between. The CDR3 is made up of 14 amino acids. The CDR3 DNA reads TGCGCCAGCAGCCAAGAGGGGGGGCCCTATGGCTACACCTTC. Translating it yields CASSQEGGPYGYTF.

This sequence joins TRBV5-1 and TRBJ2-3; TRBD1 matches at 7 bases. The junction had 14 bases not matched to a gene; V was cut back by 4 bases and J by 0 bases. The CDR3 covers 18 residues. The germline V gene has CDR1 SGHRS and CDR2 YFSETQ. CDR3 in DNA: TGCGCCAGCAGCCAACAGGGGCGAACTTCTCTAAGCACAGATACGCAGTATTTT. This codes for CASSQQGRTSLSTDTQYF.

The chain links TRBV7-3 to TRBJ2-5; 10 nucleotides line up with TRBD1. The closer fit of TRBJ2-7 to the DNA end suggests the J call may be wrong. CDR1 SGHTA and CDR2 FQGTGA come from the germline V gene. The CDR3 has 14 amino acids. CDR3 bases: TGTGCCAGCAGCTTGACAGGGGGCTGGGACGAGCAGTACTTC. Translated, it gives CASSLTGGWDEQYF.

The chain uses TRBV9 and TRBJ1-3, with 8 nucleotides matching TRBD1. Germline CDR1 is SGDLS and CDR2 is YYNGEE. The CDR3 spans 16 residues. With V trimmed by 0 bases and J by 9 bases, 11 bases remained unmatched. The CDR3 DNA follows: TGTGCCAGCAGCGTAGATCTTGACAGGGGTTTTGGCACCATATATTTT. It is translated as CASSVDLDRGFGTIYF. Looking up the rest from reference TRBV9 and TRBJ1-3 gives the full variable domain: DSGVTQTPKHLITATGQRVTLRCSPRSGDLSVYWYQQSLDQGLQFLIQYYNGEERAKGNILERFSAQQFPDLHSELNLSSLELGDSALYFCASSVDLDRGFGTIYFGEGSWLTVV.

The chain joins TRBV19 to TRBJ1-2; D perhaps matches TRBD1 (6 bases). The CDR3 sequence is 15 residues long. Trimming removed 3 bases at V and 0 bases at J, with 11 bases between. In germline, CDR1 is LNHDA, CDR2 SQIVND (reference sequence). The CDR3 DNA follows: TGTGCCAGTAGTATGCCGGGGGGCTCTAACTATGGCTACACCTTC. Encoded protein: CASSMPGGSNYGYTF.

V gene TRBV7-3 combines with J gene TRBJ2-1; 9 bases align to TRBD2. This CDR3 is built from 15 residues. Germline V CDR1 and CDR2: SGHTA, FQGTGA. V lost 4 bases, J lost 7 bases, and 8 bases stayed unmatched. CDR3 residues: CASSSPRGGRNEQFF. The CDR3 coding sequence is TGTGCCAGCAGCTCCCCGCGGGGGGGGAGGAATGAGCAGTTCTTC. Looking up the rest from reference TRBV7-3 and TRBJ2-1 gives the full variable domain: GAGVSQTPSNKVTEKGKYVELRCDPISGHTALYWYRQSLGQGPEFLIYFQGTGAADDSGLPNDRFFAVRPEGSVSTLKIQRTERGDSAVYLCASSSPRGGRNEQFFGPGTRLTVL.

There are a few counts of this clone. This chain joins TRBV5-8 and TRBJ2-7; D not certain. V was trimmed by 4 bases and J by 7 bases, leaving 9 bases between them. The CDR3 sequence is 11 residues long. Germline CDR1 reads SGHTS; CDR2 reads YDEGEE. The DNA for the CDR3 is TGTGCCAGCAGCGAGATGCTGGAGCAGTACTTC. This encodes CASSEMLEQYF.

This chain connects TRBV6-5 to TRBJ1-2; 9 nucleotides agree with TRBD1. The CDR3 covers 13 residues. Germline loops: CDR1 MNHEY, CDR2 SVGAGI. With 5 bases clipped from V and 6 bases from J, the junction kept 4 bases outside the gene matches. The CDR3 region has the DNA TGTGCCAGCAGTCAACAGGGGGCGAATGGCTACACCTTC. Its protein product is CASSQQGANGYTF.

This clone was recorded once. The gene calls are TRBV5-5 and TRBJ2-5; 12 nucleotides line up with TRBD2. Per the germline V gene, CDR1 is SGHKS and CDR2 is YYEKEE (reference sequence). Trimming took 1 base from V and 5 from J; bases not matched to a gene: 6. This CDR3 is 16 amino acids long. CDR3 protein: CASSLFASGGDETQYF. The CDR3, as DNA: TGTGCCAGCAGCTTGTTCGCTAGCGGGGGGGACGAGACCCAGTACTTC. The whole variable domain, filled in from reference TRBV5-5 and TRBJ2-5, reads DAGVTQSPTHLIKTRGQQVTLRCSPISGHKSVSWYQQVLGQGPQFIFQYYEKEERGRGNFPDRFSARQFPNYSSELNVNALLLGDSALYLCASSLFASGGDETQYFGPGTRLLVL.

CDR3 region: CASIRDNFAGNTIYF. CDR3 in DNA: TGTGCCAGCATCCGCGACAATTTCGCAGGAAACACCATATATTTT. The chain is built from TRBV6-1 and TRBJ1-3, with D uncertain. Trimming removed 7 bases from V and 4 bases from J, with 17 bases in between. CDR1 and CDR2 (germline): MNHNS, SASEGT. There are 15 residues in the CDR3.

Only a few counts were recorded for this clone. The J gene is TRBJ2-1, the V gene TRBV29-1, with D tentatively TRBD2 (6 bases). This CDR3 spans 12 amino acids. With 3 bases removed from V and 7 bases from J, the gap between germline ends came to 10 bases. Germline V gene data show CDR1 as SQVTM and CDR2 as ANQGSEA. CDR3 nucleotide sequence: TGCAGCGTTGAGCGGGGTAGGAATGAGCAGTTCTTC. Encoded protein: CSVERGRNEQFF.

The CDR3 sequence: CASSTYGGSSYEQYF. In nucleotides, the CDR3 is TGTGCCAGCAGCACCTACGGGGGGAGCTCCTACGAGCAGTACTTC. The chain couples TRBV21-1 to TRBJ2-7; the table gives TRBD2 as D, unverified against the DNA. TRBV21-1 is a known pseudogene. This CDR3 spans 15 amino acids.

The genes are TRBV7-9 and TRBJ1-4; D gene ambiguous. V was clipped by 4 bases and J by 2 bases, with 5 bases between them. This CDR3 has 13 amino acids. In germline, CDR1 is SEHNR, CDR2 FQNEAQ (reference sequence). The CDR3 nucleotides read TGTGCCAGCAGCTCCGAGACTAATGAAAAACTGTTTTTT. It translates to CASSSETNEKLFF.

This chain joins TRBV7-3 and TRBJ1-1; unclear D gene. CDR1 and CDR2 (germline): SGHTA, FQGTGA. This CDR3 is built from 12 residues. Trimming left V 2 bases short and J 7 bases short, with 8 bases between. The CDR3 here is CASSLVGGEAFF. DNA of the CDR3: TGTGCCAGCAGCTTAGTTGGAGGTGAAGCTTTCTTT.

V and J are TRBV19 and TRBJ1-1, with 7 bases identical to TRBD1. V lost 5 bases and J lost 5; bases outside the gene matches: 8. From germline, CDR1 is LNHDA and CDR2 SQIVND (reference sequence). This CDR3 region has 14 residues. CDR3 in amino acids: CASSVTGVPTEAFF. CDR3 nucleotides: TGTGCCAGTAGTGTAACAGGGGTACCTACTGAAGCTTTCTTT.

The rearrangement uses TRBV10-2 and TRBJ2-1; D not certain. V was clipped by 7 bases and J by 2 bases, with 12 bases between them. The CDR3 has 14 residues. Looked up from germline, CDR1 is WSHSY and CDR2 is SAAADI. This CDR3 is CASKRGFAYNEQFF. The CDR3 region has the DNA TGCGCCAGCAAAAGAGGATTCGCCTACAATGAGCAGTTCTTC.

The V and J genes are TRBV15 and TRBJ1-2; 10 nucleotides line up with TRBD1. V trimming: 3 bases; J trimming: 2 bases; junction bases outside the gene matches: 3. Germline assignment: CDR1 LNHNV and CDR2 YYDKDF (reference sequence). This CDR3 spans 15 amino acids. Here the CDR3 DNA reads TGTGCCACCAGCAGCGCGGGACAGGGGAACTATGGCTACACCTTC. Translating gives CATSSAGQGNYGYTF.

This clone was seen only a few times. V and J are TRBV4-3 and TRBJ1-2, with 10 bases matching TRBD1. Trimming at V came to 3 bases and at J to 4 bases, leaving 8 bases not matched to a gene. The CDR3 is 16 residues long. Looked up from germline, CDR1 is LGHNA and CDR2 is YSLEER. The CDR3 sequence is CASSHSGTGAFYGYTF. CDR3 nucleotide sequence: TGCGCCAGCAGCCATAGCGGGACAGGGGCTTTCTATGGCTACACCTTC.

This chain uses TRBV7-2 with TRBJ1-2; no reliable D call. The length of the CDR3 is 8 residues. V lost 3 bases and J 13 bases, leaving 3 bases between the germline ends. CDR1 SGHTA and CDR2 FQGNSA come from the germline V gene. CDR3 loop: CASSLATF. CDR3 sequence (DNA): TGTGCCAGCAGCTTGGCCACCTTC.